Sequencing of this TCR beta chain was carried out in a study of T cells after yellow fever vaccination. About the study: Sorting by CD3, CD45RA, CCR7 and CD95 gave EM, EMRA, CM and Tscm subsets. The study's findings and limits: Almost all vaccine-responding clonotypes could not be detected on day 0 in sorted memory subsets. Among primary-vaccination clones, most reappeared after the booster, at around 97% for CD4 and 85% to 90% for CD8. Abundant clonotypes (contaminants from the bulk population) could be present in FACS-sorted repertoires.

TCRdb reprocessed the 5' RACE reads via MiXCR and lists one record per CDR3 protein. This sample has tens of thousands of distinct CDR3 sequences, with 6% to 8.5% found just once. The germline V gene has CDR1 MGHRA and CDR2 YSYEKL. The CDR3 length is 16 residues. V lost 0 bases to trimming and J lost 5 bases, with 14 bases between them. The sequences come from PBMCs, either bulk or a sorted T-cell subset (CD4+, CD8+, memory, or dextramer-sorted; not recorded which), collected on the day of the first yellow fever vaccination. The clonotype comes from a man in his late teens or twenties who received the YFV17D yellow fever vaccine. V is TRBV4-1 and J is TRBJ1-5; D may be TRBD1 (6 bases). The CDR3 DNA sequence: TGCGCCAGCAGCCAAGATGGGGGGCGCATGTATCAGCCCCAGCATTTT. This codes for CASSQDGGRMYQPQHF.